Listed below are T cell receptor beta chains from one sample, sequenced in a study of T cells after yellow fever vaccination. Using its own MiXCR run on the 5' RACE reads, TCRdb lists one record per CDR3 protein. The sample records roughly 400,000 distinct CDR3 sequences, 15% to 20% being singletons. The sample here was PBMCs, taken before the yellow fever booster vaccination. The receptors originated from a man younger than 35 who received the YFV17D yellow fever vaccine. Both conserved end residues are trimmed from each CDR3. The order of the fields is J gene, V gene, CDR3 protein.

>TRBJ1-3|TRBV14
ASSPWASWENTIY
>TRBJ2-1|TRBV20-1
SATRGDYNEQF
>TRBJ1-1|TRBV7-2
ASGEDLRTEAF
>TRBJ2-5|TRBV23-1
ASSPIPGREETQY
>TRBJ1-3|TRBV20-1
SARGQGISGNTIY
>TRBJ2-6|TRBV15
ATSRGTGGVVANVLT
>TRBJ2-7|TRBV2
ASSDRDRDYEQY
>TRBJ2-3|TRBV18
ASSLGTGDADTQY
>TRBJ1-5|TRBV6-2/TRBV6-3
ASSYSPNRANQPQH
>TRBJ2-3|TRBV7-8
ASSGDSPQY
>TRBJ1-1|TRBV4-3
ASSQDRGDTEAF
>TRBJ2-1|TRBV7-2
ASSKNRATEQF
>TRBJ2-5|TRBV7-3
ASSPFSGGAETQY
>TRBJ1-4|TRBV5-5
ASSEVLANEKLF
>TRBJ2-1|TRBV6-2/TRBV6-3
ASKRDNYNEQF
>TRBJ2-3|TRBV27
ASSLSDLARDTQY
>TRBJ1-6|TRBV29-1
SVATRQGKDSPLH
>TRBJ2-5|TRBV6-2/TRBV6-3
ASSWPSGYQETQY
>TRBJ2-5|TRBV20-1
SARPRTGRLGETQY
>TRBJ2-3|TRBV7-3
ASSPGLAGNTDTQY
>TRBJ2-1|TRBV9
ASSVERGGLYNEQF
>TRBJ1-2|TRBV7-9
ASSFPNYGYT
>TRBJ1-4|TRBV6-2/TRBV6-3
ASSTAFAGSEKLF
>TRBJ1-1|TRBV27
ASSLSSGRMGTEAF
>TRBJ1-4|TRBV6-6
ASSYSKQEGGKLF
>TRBJ2-2|TRBV11-2
ASSLNPGGYTGELF